A selection of T cell receptor beta chains follows, all from one sample in a study of cytomegalovirus exposure and HLA in healthy donors. Libraries were prepared by immunoSEQ multiplex PCR; TCRdb keeps only in-frame clonotypes and omits some of them. The table shows 150,000 to 250,000 clones, with 75% to 85% occurring only once. The specimen was PBMCs. The receptors were gathered from a woman aged 25-40 years in good health and CMV-seropositive. The CDR3 runs from the conserved cysteine through the conserved F or W. A D gene is named only where the DNA matches it firmly. The listing skips clone size in some rows; elsewhere it reads once, few, many or a size class.

TGTGCCAGTAGCCAGGGTCCCGGGACTAGCGGCTACGAGCAGTACTTC,CASSQGPGTSGYEQYF,TRBV19,-,TRBD2,16,TRBJ2-7
TGTGCCAGCAGCTTGGGCAAGAACACCGGGGAGCTGTTTTTT,CASSLGKNTGELFF,TRBV13,few,-,14,TRBJ2-2
TGCGCCAGCAGCTCGGAGATAGCGGATGACTCCTACAATGAGCAGTTCTTC,CASSSEIADDSYNEQFF,TRBV5-1,-,-,17,TRBJ2-1
TGTGCCAGCAGTCTACTACAGGGGTCCAACACCGGGGAGCTGTTTTTT,CASSLLQGSNTGELFF,TRBV27,-,TRBD1,16,TRBJ2-2
TGTGCCAGCAGCCAAGACCCGGGGGAGGGCCGTAACTACAATGAGCAGTTCTTC,CASSQDPGEGRNYNEQFF,TRBV14,-,TRBD2,18,TRBJ2-1
TGTGCCAGTAGCGTCTACTCCAGGTCCGGGGAGCTGTTTTTT,CASSVYSRSGELFF,TRBV19,once,-,14,TRBJ2-2
TGTGCCAGCAGTGAAGGGACTCCCAACTCCTACGAGCAGTACTTC,CASSEGTPNSYEQYF,TRBV6-1,few,-,15,TRBJ2-7
TGTGCCAGCAGCTTTGGGACAGGGGACTATAACTATGGCTACACCTTC,CASSFGTGDYNYGYTF,TRBV5-6,-,TRBD1,16,TRBJ1-2
TGTGCCAGTGAACCGGGACTAGGACACACCGGGGAGCTGTTTTTT,CASEPGLGHTGELFF,TRBV6-1,-,TRBD2,15,TRBJ2-2
TGTGCCAGCAGTGCCATGGCGGGACTAGATACGCAGTATTTT,CASSAMAGLDTQYF,TRBV6-1,few,-,14,TRBJ2-3
TGTGCCACCAGCACCCAATATAGCGGGAGATCGGGCAATGAGCAGTTCTTC,CATSTQYSGRSGNEQFF,TRBV15,-,TRBD2,17,TRBJ2-1
TGCGCCAGCAGCTACCGAACTAGCGGGCTATACAATGAGCAGTTCTTC,CASSYRTSGLYNEQFF,TRBV5-1,once,TRBD2,16,TRBJ2-1
TGTGCCAGCAGCGTAGGAGCGGGAGCCTTTATGTACGAGCAGTACTTC,CASSVGAGAFMYEQYF,TRBV9,-,TRBD2,16,TRBJ2-7
TGTGCCAGTAGTATACTTATTGTGGCTGGGCAGGGTGCTAACTATGGCTACACCTTC,CASSILIVAGQGANYGYTF,TRBV19,-,-,19,TRBJ1-2
TGTGCCAGCAGTCGTACGGTCGACTACGAGCAGTACTTC,CASSRTVDYEQYF,TRBV6-1,-,-,13,TRBJ2-7
TGCGCCAGCAGTTTAGGACTAAACGACGGCTACGAGCAGTACTTC,CASSLGLNDGYEQYF,TRBV5-1,-,-,15,TRBJ2-7
TGTGCCAGCAGTTTCGCCAGGGGGTTAATCGCTGAAGCTTTCTTT,CASSFARGLIAEAFF,TRBV27,-,TRBD1,15,TRBJ1-1
TGTGCCTGGAGTATAACAGGGGGCCACGAGCAGTACTTC,CAWSITGGHEQYF,TRBV30,-,TRBD1,13,TRBJ2-7
TGTGCCAGCAGCTCCCCCCCTTCTAGCGGGGGGCTTTACGAGCAGTACTTC,CASSSPPSSGGLYEQYF,TRBV5-8,once,TRBD2,17,TRBJ2-7
TGTGCCAGCAGCTTGGAGCCGGGGATCAACACTGAAGCTTTCTTT,CASSLEPGINTEAFF,TRBV5-6,-,-,15,TRBJ1-1
TGTGCCAGCAGTTTAACAGGGGCCACCTACGAGCAGTACTTC,CASSLTGATYEQYF,TRBV27,-,TRBD1,14,TRBJ2-7
TGTGCCAGCAGTGGGGGGGGGCCCTATGGCTACACCTTC,CASSGGGPYGYTF,TRBV28,-,-,13,TRBJ1-2
TGTGCCAGCAGGGGAAACAGGGTGACGGCCGGGGAGCTGTTTTTT,CASRGNRVTAGELFF,TRBV2,-,-,15,TRBJ2-2
TGTGCCGGGTCACTCGGACACCCGAACACTGAAGCTTTCTTT,CAGSLGHPNTEAFF,TRBV30,-,-,14,TRBJ1-1
TGTGCCTGGAGTGTCGGGAATCGGGCGAACTATGGCTACACCTTC,CAWSVGNRANYGYTF,TRBV30,-,-,15,TRBJ1-2
TGTGCCTGGAGTGAGGCTAGCGGGAGACACCAAGAGACCCAGTACTTC,CAWSEASGRHQETQYF,TRBV30,-,TRBD2,16,TRBJ2-5
TGTGCCAGCAGCTTGGCAGGGTCTGGGGCCAACGTCCTGACTTTC,CASSLAGSGANVLTF,TRBV5-6,-,-,15,TRBJ2-6
TGTGCCAGCAGCCAAGGTGGTTGGAGGTCCGGGGCCAACGTCCTGACTTTC,CASSQGGWRSGANVLTF,TRBV14,once,-,17,TRBJ2-6
TGTGCCAGCTCGCAGGGGACTAGCGGGAGTTGGACCGGGGAGCTGTTTTTT,CASSQGTSGSWTGELFF,TRBV18,-,TRBD2,17,TRBJ2-2
TGTGCCAGCAGCTTAGGAACAGGGCCCACCTACGAGCAGTACTTC,CASSLGTGPTYEQYF,TRBV7-2,-,-,15,TRBJ2-7
TGCGCCAGCAGCGGCGGGACAGGCTCCTACAATGAGCAGTTCTTC,CASSGGTGSYNEQFF,TRBV5-1,-,TRBD1,15,TRBJ2-1
TGTGCCAGCAGTTTAGCGGACTCTGGAAACACCATATATTTT,CASSLADSGNTIYF,TRBV28,few,-,14,TRBJ1-3
TGTGCCAGCAGCCCTGGCGGGGTGTACGAGCAGTACTTC,CASSPGGVYEQYF,TRBV7-3,-,-,13,TRBJ2-7
TGCAGCGTGGCGGTCGGTAGAGGAGGGGATCAGCCCCAGCATTTT,CSVAVGRGGDQPQHF,TRBV29-1,-,-,15,TRBJ1-5
TGTGCCAGTAGTATTACAGGGGGAAACACTGAAGCTTTCTTT,CASSITGGNTEAFF,TRBV19,-,TRBD1,14,TRBJ1-1
TGTGCCAGCAGTGAATCACAGGGGAGTTATGGCTACACCTTC,CASSESQGSYGYTF,TRBV6-1,-,TRBD1,14,TRBJ1-2
TGCGCCAGCAGCTTGGATTCAGCGGGAGGAAACACCGGGGAGCTGTTTTTT,CASSLDSAGGNTGELFF,TRBV5-1,few,TRBD2,17,TRBJ2-2
TGTGCCAGCAGCCAAGCTCCAGACTACGGACTCTATGGCTACACCTTC,CASSQAPDYGLYGYTF,TRBV4-2,once,-,16,TRBJ1-2
TGTGCCAGCAGTCCAGGACAGGGAACTGAAGCTTTCTTT,CASSPGQGTEAFF,TRBV6-1,-,TRBD1,13,TRBJ1-1
TGTGCCAGCAGCCAAAGCCCAACCCCCAGGGGGGCTAACTATGGCTACACCTTC,CASSQSPTPRGANYGYTF,TRBV7-9,-,TRBD1,18,TRBJ1-2
TGTGCCAGCACACCCGGGACAGCGTTTAGCAATCAGCCCCAGCATTTT,CASTPGTAFSNQPQHF,TRBV6-6,-,TRBD1,16,TRBJ1-5
TGTGCCAGCAGTCCACTAGCGAGCACAGATACGCAGTATTTT,CASSPLASTDTQYF,TRBV6-4,-,TRBD2,14,TRBJ2-3
TGTGCCAGCAGCAAGGACAGGGAACACGAGCAGTACTTC,CASSKDREHEQYF,TRBV27,few,TRBD1,13,TRBJ2-7
TGTGCCAGCAGATTTGGAGGGACTCCCAAGCAGTATTTT,CASRFGGTPKQYF,TRBV28,-,-,13,TRBJ2-3
TGTGCCATCGCCGCGGGAGCCCGGAGTGAGCAGTTCTTC,CAIAAGARSEQFF,TRBV10-3,-,TRBD2,13,TRBJ2-1
TGTGCCAGCAGTTTATCAGGGACTAGGATCTCCTACGAGCAGTACTTC,CASSLSGTRISYEQYF,TRBV27,-,TRBD2,16,TRBJ2-7
TGTGCCAGCAGTTTATCCCCCGGGGATGAGCAGTTCTTC,CASSLSPGDEQFF,TRBV27,-,-,13,TRBJ2-1
TGTGCCAGCAGTTTTTCAGGGGGAGTAGGTGGCTACACCTTC,CASSFSGGVGGYTF,TRBV2,-,TRBD1,14,TRBJ1-2